The T cell receptor (beta chain) under discussion was sequenced for a study of beta chain features in type 1 diabetes. Overall study context: When patients were set against healthy donors, age, gender and cell yields were similar.

Study-wide results and limits: At VDJ recombination sites, type 1 diabetes patients had fewer insertions and more deleted nucleotides. The study found that naive, central memory and Treg TCRB repertoires appeared more similar in patients than in healthy donors.

This CDR3 region has 14 residues. Losses at the gene ends were 7 bases for V and 0 bases for J; bases not matched to a gene: 6. Per the germline V gene, CDR1 is GTSNPN and CDR2 is SVGIG (reference sequence). Markers CD45RO/CCR7/CD25/CD127/CD95/CD27 served to sort CD4+ naive, central memory, regulatory and stem cell-like memory cells. This clone was seen ten or more times. Its antigen is not known. Investigators reverse transcribed all isolated RNA, so they sequenced expressed TCRB transcripts. Method: immunoSEQ multiplex PCR; TCRdb's copy keeps in-frame clones and lacks some. The profile covers 200,000 to 250,000 clones, with 11% appearing a single time and over 1% taken by the ten largest.

The genes are TRBV30 and TRBJ2-7; 10 bases are a match to TRBD2. The TCR sequence derives from a man aged 18-30 years in good health. Sequencing was performed on central memory CD4+ T cells from blood. CDR3 protein: CASTSGAFSYEQYF. In nucleotides, the CDR3 is TGTGCCTCCACTAGCGGGGCCTTCTCCTACGAGCAGTACTTC.